The source of this T cell receptor beta chain is a study of cytomegalovirus exposure and HLA in healthy donors. Of note for this clone: Its antigen remains unidentified.

The study, taken as a whole, reports: Many donors carried some public TCRs, although rarity characterized most TCR sequences.

PCR primers comprised 60 Vbeta and 13 Jbeta primers. Assay used: immunoSEQ multiplex PCR; TCRdb lists only in-frame clones, some missing. The sample gives 120,000 or so clones, around three quarters of which show up once; 1% is in the top ten. The CDR3 covers 15 residues. CDR1 is SGHTA and CDR2 is FQGNSA in the germline V gene. After removal of 1 base from V and 4 bases from J, the junction contained 4 bases not matched to a gene. This TCR came from a man aged 35 to 55 in good health and CMV-seronegative. The source material was PBMCs. This chain joins TRBV7-2 and TRBJ2-1, with TRBD2 matching over 7 bases. CDR3 in amino acids: CASSLGSGLYNEQFF. The CDR3 coding sequence is TGTGCCAGCAGCTTAGGTTCGGGACTATACAATGAGCAGTTCTTC.